The 29 T cell receptor beta chains presented below share a single source sample, sequenced in a study of T cell responses to AZD1222 COVID-19 vaccine. Measured with immunoSEQ multiplex PCR; TCRdb has only the in-frame clones, and not every one. Of about 83,000 clones listed, around 90% are singletons. The sequences come from peripheral blood, collected 28 days after the second AZD1222 dose. These receptors originate from an adult who received the AZD1222 COVID-19 vaccine.

The chain combines TRBV5-6 with TRBJ1-2, with 11 bases lining up with TRBD1. The CDR3 loop spans 17 amino acids. Unmatched junction bases numbered 4, after V lost 0 bases and J lost 0 bases. Germline lookup yields CDR1 SGHDT and CDR2 YYEEEE. CDR3 residues: CASSLGLGQGANYGYTF. CDR3 in DNA: TGTGCCAGCAGCTTGGGTCTGGGACAGGGGGCTAACTATGGCTACACCTTC. Drawing the rest from reference TRBV5-6 and TRBJ1-2, the complete variable domain is DAGVTQSPTHLIKTRGQQVTLRCSPKSGHDTVSWYQQALGQGPQFIFQYYEEEERQRGNFPDRFSGHQFPNYSSELNVNALLLGDSALYLCASSLGLGQGANYGYTFGSGTRLTVV.

The V gene is TRBV7-2, the J gene TRBJ1-5; D gene ambiguous. This CDR3 has 14 amino acids. The V gene's germline CDR1 is SGHTA and CDR2 FQGNSA. The V gene lost 2 bases and the J gene lost 5 bases, with 10 bases spanning the gap. This chain's CDR3 is CASSLSPAYQPQHF. The CDR3 DNA reads as TGTGCCAGCAGCTTAAGTCCAGCGTATCAGCCCCAGCATTTT.

Only one count was recorded for this clone. The chain employs TRBV4-1 and TRBJ1-1; weak D call: TRBD1 (5 bases). CDR1 is MGHRA and CDR2 is YSYEKL in the germline V gene. The CDR3 runs 19 residues. V lost 1 base and J 4 bases, leaving 25 bases between the germline ends. CDR3 bases: TGCGCCAGCAGCCAAGGTCCGGGGGGACCTGGGCGGCGGGGCACTGAAGCTTTCTTT. It yields the protein CASSQGPGGPGRRGTEAFF.

The V gene is TRBV19, the J gene TRBJ2-2, with 7 nucleotides matching TRBD1. Unmatched junction bases numbered 9, after V lost 7 bases and J lost 4 bases. The germline V gene has CDR1 LNHDA and CDR2 SQIVND (reference sequence). The CDR3 runs to 15 residues. DNA for the CDR3: TGTGCCAGTACCAAGACAGGGCAGAGCACCGGGGAGCTGTTTTTT. It yields the protein CASTKTGQSTGELFF. Variable domain in full (rest from reference TRBV19 and TRBJ2-2): DGGITQSPKYLFRKEGQNVTLSCEQNLNHDAMYWYRQDPGQGLRLIYYSQIVNDFQKGDIAEGYSVSREKKESFPLTVTSAQKNPTAFYLCASTKTGQSTGELFFGEGSRLTVL.

The chain has TRBV4-1 and TRBJ2-1; weak D call: TRBD2 (6 bases). This CDR3 is 15 amino acids long. Germline-derived CDR1 and CDR2 are MGHRA and YSYEKL. Between the trimmed V and J ends, which lost 1 base and 2 bases, there was a span of 9 bases. CDR3 region: CASSQVGGTYNEQFF. The DNA of the CDR3 is TGCGCCAGCAGCCAAGTCGGCGGGACCTACAATGAGCAGTTCTTC.

The chain employs TRBV5-3 and TRBJ1-5; D uncertain. TRBV5-3 is annotated as an ORF whose role is uncertain. V dropped 7 bases and J dropped 5 bases, with 25 bases sitting between them. This CDR3 has 17 residues. DNA for the CDR3: TGTGCCAGATGGGTTGGGGAATGGGTAATAAGGGATCAGCCCCAGCATTTT. Residues: CARWVGEWVIRDQPQHF.

The gene calls are TRBV6-1 and TRBJ1-3; the match to TRBD1 covers 9 bases. CDR1 is MNHNS, CDR2 SASEGT, per germline. V dropped 0 bases and J dropped 1; count of bases not matched to a gene: 16. The CDR3 has 21 residues. The CDR3 loop is CASSEATPGRTGVTSGNTIYF. The CDR3, as DNA: TGTGCCAGCAGTGAAGCGACCCCCGGCCGGACAGGGGTTACTTCTGGAAACACCATATATTTT.

The chain employs TRBV15 and TRBJ2-1, with D maybe TRBD2 (7 bases). Germline loops: CDR1 LNHNV, CDR2 YYDKDF (reference sequence). This CDR3 spans 17 amino acids. Trimming took 0 bases from V and 0 from J, leaving 12 bases between them. The CDR3 bases are TGTGCCACCAGCAGAGATCGGGGGGCGAGCTCCTACAATGAGCAGTTCTTC. Translation gives CATSRDRGASSYNEQFF.

The J gene is TRBJ1-4, the V gene TRBV14; weak D call: TRBD1 (5 bases). Germline V gene sequence: CDR1 SGHDN, CDR2 FVKESK. The CDR3 has 13 amino acids. Trimming shortened V by 2 bases and J by 7 bases, and 8 bases separated the two germline ends. The CDR3, as DNA: TGTGCCAGCAGCCAAAATAGGGGTGAAAAACTGTTTTTT. Encoded protein: CASSQNRGEKLFF.

This chain uses TRBV28 with TRBJ1-1; D ambiguous. Germline loops: CDR1 MDHEN, CDR2 SYDVKM. Deletions cut 7 bases from V and 2 bases from J, with 17 bases between. The CDR3 is made up of 15 amino acids. The CDR3 protein is CASTNPSGFNTEAFF. CDR3 coding DNA: TGTGCCAGCACCAATCCGAGTGGGTTCAACACTGAAGCTTTCTTT.

The chain has TRBV28 and TRBJ1-5; 8 nucleotides agree with TRBD1. Unmatched junction bases numbered 10, after V lost 4 bases and J lost 5 bases. The CDR3 contains 16 residues. Germline CDR1 and CDR2: MDHEN and SYDVKM. CDR3 amino acids: CASSSRGTGYYQPQHF. Written as DNA, the CDR3 is TGTGCCAGCAGTTCGCGGGGGACAGGTTATTATCAGCCCCAGCATTTT.

This clone was detected once. The chain combines TRBV11-1 with TRBJ2-5; D is perhaps TRBD2 (5 bases). Germline-derived CDR1 and CDR2 are SGHAT and FQDESV (reference sequence). The CDR3 has 14 residues. Trimming removed 7 bases at V and 7 bases at J, with 19 bases between. The CDR3: CASTLDFTLGTQYF. In DNA, the CDR3 is TGTGCCAGCACCTTGGACTTTACCTTGGGGACCCAGTACTTC.

This clone ranks as medium-sized. The V gene is TRBV19, the J gene TRBJ1-1; TRBD1 agrees at 10 bases. CDR1 and CDR2 from the germline V gene are LNHDA and SQIVND (reference sequence). Trimming at V came to 5 bases and at J to 5 bases, leaving 8 bases not matched to a gene. The CDR3 is made up of 15 amino acids. CDR3 region: CASSLRTGGETEAFF. In DNA form, the CDR3 reads TGTGCCAGTAGTTTACGGACAGGGGGGGAAACTGAAGCTTTCTTT.

The chain combines TRBV28 with TRBJ1-1; the D is unclear. Germline V gene lookup returns CDR1 MDHEN and CDR2 SYDVKM. The CDR3 extends over 15 amino acids. Trimming removed 6 bases at V and 1 base at J, with 15 bases between. The CDR3 is CASRALRWGNTEAFF. The CDR3 bases are TGTGCCAGCAGGGCCCTCCGGTGGGGGAACACTGAAGCTTTCTTT.

This clone was observed once. The rearrangement links TRBV7-9 to TRBJ2-1; D remains unclear. Per germline, CDR1 SEHNR and CDR2 FQNEAQ (reference sequence). This CDR3 has 14 residues. Trimming stripped 5 bases from V and 4 bases from J, with 12 bases between. The CDR3 sequence is CASSVASSYNEQFF. CDR3 coding DNA: TGTGCCAGCAGCGTCGCGTCCAGTTACAATGAGCAGTTCTTC.

V is TRBV5-6 and J is TRBJ2-2; 7 positions agree with TRBD2. Per the germline V gene, CDR1 is SGHDT and CDR2 is YYEEEE. The CDR3 has 16 residues. After removal of 1 base from V and 7 bases from J, the junction contained 10 bases not matched to a gene. The CDR3 DNA sequence: TGTGCCAGCAGCTTGCAGGGAAGGGACTATAGCGGGGAGCTGTTTTTT. Protein sequence: CASSLQGRDYSGELFF.

The chain combines TRBV15 with TRBJ1-6; no firm D call. Deletions cut 0 bases from V and 7 bases from J, with 10 bases between. The CDR3 spans 15 residues. Germline V gene data show CDR1 as LNHNV and CDR2 as YYDKDF (reference sequence). The CDR3 DNA follows: TGTGCCACCAGCAGAGAACGGACGTTAAATTCACCCCTCCACTTT. Encoded protein: CATSRERTLNSPLHF. Full variable domain (outside the CDR3, taken from reference TRBV15 and TRBJ1-6): DAMVIQNPRYQVTQFGKPVTLSCSQTLNHNVMYWYQQKSSQAPKLLFHYYDKDFNNEADTPDNFQSRRPNTSFCFLDIRSPGLGDTAMYLCATSRERTLNSPLHFGNGTRLTVT.

V and J are TRBV7-3 and TRBJ2-1; TRBD2 matches at 13 bases. The junction had 4 bases not matched to a gene; V was cut back by 0 bases and J by 2 bases. The CDR3 runs 18 residues. Germline V gene data show CDR1 as SGHTA and CDR2 as FQGTGA. The CDR3 bases are TGTGCCAGCAGCTTAACGGGACTAGCGGGATTGCCCTACAATGAGCAGTTCTTC. Encoded protein: CASSLTGLAGLPYNEQFF.

This sequence joins TRBV24-1 and TRBJ2-5; no clear D. CDR1 KGHDR and CDR2 SFDVKD come from the germline V gene. There are 12 residues in the CDR3. The V end was cut by 3 bases, the J end by 9 bases, with 10 bases between. In DNA, the CDR3 is TGTGCCACCAGTGATCCCTGGGGTTCCCAGTACTTC. Translation: CATSDPWGSQYF.

The chain carries TRBV7-9 and TRBJ1-3, with D perhaps matching TRBD1 (6 bases). Germline CDR1 and CDR2: SEHNR and FQNEAQ (reference sequence). Trimming removed 4 bases at V and 0 bases at J, with 10 bases between. The length of the CDR3 is 15 residues. The DNA for the CDR3 is TGTGCCAGCAGCTCCCAGGGGATCTCTGGAAACACCATATATTTT. As protein: CASSSQGISGNTIYF. Looking up the rest from reference TRBV7-9 and TRBJ1-3 gives the full variable domain: DTGVSQNPRHKITKRGQNVTFRCDPISEHNRLYWYRQTLGQGPEFLTYFQNEAQLEKSRLLSDRFSAERPKGSFSTLEIQRTEQGDSAMYLCASSSQGISGNTIYFGEGSWLTVV.

The rearrangement links TRBV15 to TRBJ1-4; D gene unclear. This CDR3 comprises 16 residues. V shed 0 bases and J shed 7 bases, with 15 bases lying between them. Per the germline V gene, CDR1 is LNHNV and CDR2 is YYDKDF (reference sequence). The CDR3 DNA sequence: TGTGCCACCAGCAGAGATAGGACTGCCACGGGTGAAAAACTGTTTTTT. Amino acids: CATSRDRTATGEKLFF.

The chain recombines TRBV7-9 with TRBJ2-3, with D possibly matching TRBD2 (5 bases). V was clipped by 3 bases and J by 8 bases, with 15 bases between them. CDR1 is SEHNR, CDR2 FQNEAQ, per germline (reference sequence). The CDR3 length is 14 residues. In nucleotides, the CDR3 is TGTGCCAGCAGCTTGGACTCTCCCGTCGGTACGCAGTATTTT. It encodes CASSLDSPVGTQYF.

The V and J genes are TRBV25-1 and TRBJ2-5; tentatively, D is TRBD2 (6 bases). This CDR3 has 16 residues. Between the trimmed V and J ends, which lost 6 bases and 5 bases, there was a span of 22 bases. Germline CDR1 and CDR2: MGHDK and SYGVNS. The CDR3 region has the DNA TGTGCCAGCAGGAAGGGAGCCCGGGACTTCCCCGAGACCCAGTACTTC. This translates into CASRKGARDFPETQYF.

V is TRBV2 and J is TRBJ2-1; unclear D gene. The CDR3 length is 12 residues. Trimming stripped 3 bases from V and 7 bases from J, with 7 bases between. Germline V gives CDR1 SNHLY, CDR2 FYNNEI. The CDR3 nucleotides are TGTGCCAGCAGTGAGGCAGTTAATGAGCAGTTCTTC. This gives the protein CASSEAVNEQFF.

The chain uses TRBV3-1 (or the pseudogene TRBV3-2) and TRBJ2-3; 9 nucleotides line up with TRBD2. The V gene's germline CDR1 is LGHDT and CDR2 YNNKEL (reference sequence). The CDR3 consists of 15 residues. The trim removed 4 bases at V and 6 bases at J, leaving 8 bases unmatched. The CDR3 region has the DNA TGTGCCAGCAGCCTTAATGCGGGAGGGCCGGATACGCAGTATTTT. As protein: CASSLNAGGPDTQYF.

This chain links TRBV6-5 with TRBJ2-1; D is perhaps TRBD2 (6 bases). Deletions cut 6 bases from V and 8 bases from J, with 14 bases between. The length of the CDR3 is 13 residues. Germline assignment: CDR1 MNHEY and CDR2 SVGAGI. CDR3 nucleotides: TGTGCCAGCAGGTGGCTGGCTAGCGATGAGCAGTTCTTC. It translates to CASRWLASDEQFF.

The chain has TRBV7-3 and TRBJ1-1, with 9 bases matching TRBD1. Germline loops: CDR1 SGHTA, CDR2 FQGTGA. The CDR3 runs 13 residues. Unmatched junction bases numbered 2, after V lost 4 bases and J lost 5 bases. CDR3 residues: CASSSDRGTEAFF. As DNA, the CDR3 is TGTGCCAGCAGCTCGGACAGGGGAACTGAAGCTTTCTTT.

This clone was found once. The chain uses TRBV9 and TRBJ2-3; possibly TRBD2 for D (6 bases). The V end lost 4 bases, the J end lost 0 bases, and 12 bases lay between the germline ends. Germline V gene data show CDR1 as SGDLS and CDR2 as YYNGEE. The CDR3 has 15 residues. This CDR3 is CASSPTSRSTDTQYF. The DNA of the CDR3 is TGTGCCAGCAGCCCCACTAGCCGTAGCACAGATACGCAGTATTTT.

The J gene is TRBJ2-1, the V gene TRBV7-2; TRBD1 or TRBD2 may be the D gene (5 bases each). The CDR3 length is 17 residues. The germline CDR1 and CDR2 sequences are SGHTA and FQGNSA. The ends were cut back, 6 bases at V and 9 bases at J, with 27 bases in the middle. The CDR3 is CASSFGGGISAWTEQFF. The CDR3 DNA reads as TGTGCCAGCAGTTTTGGGGGTGGAATTTCAGCTTGGACTGAGCAGTTCTTC.